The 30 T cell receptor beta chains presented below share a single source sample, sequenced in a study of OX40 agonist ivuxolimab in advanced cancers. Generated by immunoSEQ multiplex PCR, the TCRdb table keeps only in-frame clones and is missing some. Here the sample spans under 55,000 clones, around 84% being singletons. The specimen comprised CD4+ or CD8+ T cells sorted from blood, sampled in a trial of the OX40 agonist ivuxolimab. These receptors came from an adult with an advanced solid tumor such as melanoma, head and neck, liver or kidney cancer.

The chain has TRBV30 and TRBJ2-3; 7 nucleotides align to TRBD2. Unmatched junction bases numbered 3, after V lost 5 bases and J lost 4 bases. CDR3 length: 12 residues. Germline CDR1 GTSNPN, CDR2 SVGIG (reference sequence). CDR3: CAWGGLADTQYF. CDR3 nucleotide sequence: TGTGCCTGGGGAGGACTAGCAGATACGCAGTATTTT.

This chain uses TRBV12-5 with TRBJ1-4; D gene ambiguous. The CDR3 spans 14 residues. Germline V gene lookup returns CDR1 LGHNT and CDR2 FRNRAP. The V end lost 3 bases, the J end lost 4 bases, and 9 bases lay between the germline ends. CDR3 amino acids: CASGLRPLNEKLFF. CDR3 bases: TGTGCTAGTGGTTTACGGCCACTTAATGAAAAACTGTTTTTT. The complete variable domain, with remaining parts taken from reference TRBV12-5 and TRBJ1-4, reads DARVTQTPRHKVTEMGQEVTMRCQPILGHNTVFWYRQTMMQGLELLAYFRNRAPLDDSGMPKDRFSAEMPDATLATLKIQPSEPRDSAVYFCASGLRPLNEKLFFGSGTQLSVL.

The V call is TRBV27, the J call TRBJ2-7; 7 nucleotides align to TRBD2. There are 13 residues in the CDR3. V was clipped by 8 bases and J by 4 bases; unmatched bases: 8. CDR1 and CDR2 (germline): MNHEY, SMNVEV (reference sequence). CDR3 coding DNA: TGTGCCAGCCAGTTGGGGGGAGGGTACGAGCAGTACTTC. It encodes CASQLGGGYEQYF.

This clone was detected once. The CDR3 DNA sequence: TGTGCCAGCAGTTACGGTGGGAGGGGGGCAGATACGCAGTATTTT. As protein: CASSYGGRGADTQYF. The rearrangement joins TRBV6-5 to TRBJ2-3; D possibly corresponds to TRBD2 (7 bases). The CDR3 consists of 15 residues. The germline V gene has CDR1 MNHEY and CDR2 SVGAGI. Between the trimmed V and J ends, which lost 2 bases and 4 bases, there was a span of 13 bases.

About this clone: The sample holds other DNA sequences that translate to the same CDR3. In DNA, the CDR3 is TGTGCCAGCAGTCTGGGGAGGGAGACCCAGTACTTC. It codes for CASSLGRETQYF. V gene TRBV5-6 combines with J gene TRBJ2-5, with D possibly TRBD2 on 6 matching bases. V was pared by 5 bases and J by 5 bases, with 10 bases between. CDR1 SGHDT and CDR2 YYEEEE come from the germline V gene. This CDR3 region has 12 residues.

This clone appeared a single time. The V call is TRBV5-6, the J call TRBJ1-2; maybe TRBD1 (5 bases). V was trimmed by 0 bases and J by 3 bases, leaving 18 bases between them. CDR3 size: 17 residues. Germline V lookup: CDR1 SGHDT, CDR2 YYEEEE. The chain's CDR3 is CASSLVVGHMGDYGYTF. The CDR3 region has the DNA TGTGCCAGCAGCTTGGTTGTAGGACACATGGGGGACTATGGCTACACCTTC.

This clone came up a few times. The CDR3, as DNA: TGTGCCAGCAGCCCAGCCCTGGGTTCCCACGAGCAGTACTTC. It yields the protein CASSPALGSHEQYF. This chain joins TRBV7-6 and TRBJ2-7; no reliable D call. V shed 5 bases and J shed 5 bases, with 16 bases lying between them. CDR3 size: 14 residues. Germline V gene lookup returns CDR1 SGHVS and CDR2 FNYEAQ. The entire variable domain, with the rest obtained from reference TRBV7-6 and TRBJ2-7, is as follows: GAGVSQSPRYKVTKRGQDVALRCDPISGHVSLYWYRQALGQGPEFLTYFNYEAQQDKSGLPNDRFSAERPEGSISTLTIQRTEQRDSAMYRCASSPALGSHEQYFGPGTRLTVT.

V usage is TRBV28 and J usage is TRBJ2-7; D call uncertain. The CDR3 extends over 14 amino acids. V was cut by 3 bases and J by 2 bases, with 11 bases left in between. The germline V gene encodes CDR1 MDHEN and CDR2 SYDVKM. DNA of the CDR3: TGTGCCAGCAGTTTTGCTAATTCACCCTACGAGCAGTACTTC. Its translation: CASSFANSPYEQYF.

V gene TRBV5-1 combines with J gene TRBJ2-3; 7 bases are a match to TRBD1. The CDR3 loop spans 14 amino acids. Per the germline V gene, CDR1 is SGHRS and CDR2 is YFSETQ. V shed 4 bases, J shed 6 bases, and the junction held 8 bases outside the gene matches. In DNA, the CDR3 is TGCGCCAGCAGCCCATGGACAGGTGCGGATACGCAGTATTTT. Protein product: CASSPWTGADTQYF.

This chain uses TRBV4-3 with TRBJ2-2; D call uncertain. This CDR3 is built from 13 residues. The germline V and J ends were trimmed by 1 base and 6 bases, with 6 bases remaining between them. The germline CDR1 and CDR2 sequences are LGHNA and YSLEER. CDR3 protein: CASSQGDAGELFF. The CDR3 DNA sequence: TGCGCCAGCAGCCAAGGAGATGCCGGGGAGCTGTTTTTT.

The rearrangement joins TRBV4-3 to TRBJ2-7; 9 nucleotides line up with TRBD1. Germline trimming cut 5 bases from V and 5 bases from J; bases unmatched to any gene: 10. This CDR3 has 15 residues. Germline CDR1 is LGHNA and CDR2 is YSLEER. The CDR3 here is CASSSQGTGSHEQYF. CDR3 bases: TGCGCCAGCAGCTCGCAAGGGACAGGGTCCCACGAGCAGTACTTC.

The CDR3 sequence: CASSEERRETYEQYF. CDR3 sequence (DNA): TGTGCCAGCAGTGAGGAGCGGAGGGAGACCTACGAGCAGTACTTC. The chain couples TRBV2 to TRBJ2-7, with a tentative D call TRBD2 (6 bases). Trimming shortened V by 3 bases and J by 2 bases, and 14 bases separated the two germline ends. This CDR3 spans 15 amino acids. The germline V gene encodes CDR1 SNHLY and CDR2 FYNNEI.

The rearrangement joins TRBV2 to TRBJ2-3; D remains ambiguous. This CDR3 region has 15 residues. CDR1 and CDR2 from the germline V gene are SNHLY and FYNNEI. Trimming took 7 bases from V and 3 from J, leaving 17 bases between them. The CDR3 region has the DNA TGTGCCAGCACCGAAGGAGTAGTGCGGACAGATACGCAGTATTTT. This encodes CASTEGVVRTDTQYF. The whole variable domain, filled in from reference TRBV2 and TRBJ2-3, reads EPEVTQTPSHQVTQMGQEVILRCVPISNHLYFYWYRQILGQKVEFLVSFYNNEISEKSEIFDDQFSVERPDGSNFTLKIRSTKLEDSAMYFCASTEGVVRTDTQYFGPGTRLTVL.

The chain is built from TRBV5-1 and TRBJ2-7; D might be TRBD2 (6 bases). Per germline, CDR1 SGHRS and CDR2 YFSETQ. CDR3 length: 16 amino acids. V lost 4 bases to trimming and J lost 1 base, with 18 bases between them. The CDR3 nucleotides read TGCGCCAGCAGCGTGGTTCCTGGCGGACTATCCTACGAGCAGTACTTC. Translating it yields CASSVVPGGLSYEQYF. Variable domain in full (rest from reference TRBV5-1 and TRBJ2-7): KAGVTQTPRYLIKTRGQQVTLSCSPISGHRSVSWYQQTPGQGLQFLFEYFSETQRNKGNFPGRFSGRQFSNSRSEMNVSTLELGDSALYLCASSVVPGGLSYEQYFGPGTRLTVT.

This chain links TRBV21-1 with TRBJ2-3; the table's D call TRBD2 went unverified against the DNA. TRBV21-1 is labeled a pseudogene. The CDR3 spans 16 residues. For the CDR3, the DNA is TGTGCCAGCAGGGAAGAGGAGCGGGATGGGGCAGATACGCAGTATTTT. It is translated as CASREEERDGADTQYF.

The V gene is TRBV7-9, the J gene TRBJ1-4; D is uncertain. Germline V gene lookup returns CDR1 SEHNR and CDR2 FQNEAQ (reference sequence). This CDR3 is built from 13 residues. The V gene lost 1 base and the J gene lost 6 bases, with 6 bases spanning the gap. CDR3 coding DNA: TGTGCCAGCAGCTTAGTGGATTATGAAAAACTGTTTTTT. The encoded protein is CASSLVDYEKLFF.

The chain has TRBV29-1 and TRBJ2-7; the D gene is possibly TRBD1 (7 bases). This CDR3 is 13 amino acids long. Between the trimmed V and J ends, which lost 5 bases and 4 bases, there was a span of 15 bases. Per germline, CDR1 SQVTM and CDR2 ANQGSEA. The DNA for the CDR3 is TGCAGCGTTTTCGGGGGACAGTCATACGAGCAGTACTTC. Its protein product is CSVFGGQSYEQYF.

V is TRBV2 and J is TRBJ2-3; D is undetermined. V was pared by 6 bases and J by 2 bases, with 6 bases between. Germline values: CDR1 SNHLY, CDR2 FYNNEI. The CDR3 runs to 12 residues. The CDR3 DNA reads TGTGCCAGCAGGGGTCTCACAGATACGCAGTATTTT. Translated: CASRGLTDTQYF.

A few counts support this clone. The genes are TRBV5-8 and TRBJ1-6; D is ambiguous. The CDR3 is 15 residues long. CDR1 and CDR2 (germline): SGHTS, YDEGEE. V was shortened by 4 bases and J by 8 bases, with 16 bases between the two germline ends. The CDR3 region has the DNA TGTGCCAGCAGCGCCCAAGCTAGGGAAGATTCACCCCTCCACTTT. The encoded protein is CASSAQAREDSPLHF.

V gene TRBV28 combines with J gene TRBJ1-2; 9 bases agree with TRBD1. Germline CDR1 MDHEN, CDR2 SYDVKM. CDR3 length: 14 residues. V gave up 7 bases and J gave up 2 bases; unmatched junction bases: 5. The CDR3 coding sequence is TGTGCCAGCATTGGGACAGGGTTCAACTATGGCTACACCTTC. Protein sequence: CASIGTGFNYGYTF.

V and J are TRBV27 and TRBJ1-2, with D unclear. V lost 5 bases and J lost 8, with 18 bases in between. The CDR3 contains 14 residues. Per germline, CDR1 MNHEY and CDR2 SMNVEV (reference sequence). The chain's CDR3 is CASSLRVMGDGYTF. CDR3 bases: TGTGCCAGCAGTCTGAGGGTTATGGGTGACGGCTACACCTTC.

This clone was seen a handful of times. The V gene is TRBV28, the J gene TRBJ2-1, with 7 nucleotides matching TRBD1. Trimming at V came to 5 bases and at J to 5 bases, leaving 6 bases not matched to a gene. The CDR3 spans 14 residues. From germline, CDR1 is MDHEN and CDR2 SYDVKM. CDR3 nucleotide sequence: TGTGCCAGCAGTCCTCCGGGACAGAACAATGAGCAGTTCTTC. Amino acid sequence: CASSPPGQNNEQFF.

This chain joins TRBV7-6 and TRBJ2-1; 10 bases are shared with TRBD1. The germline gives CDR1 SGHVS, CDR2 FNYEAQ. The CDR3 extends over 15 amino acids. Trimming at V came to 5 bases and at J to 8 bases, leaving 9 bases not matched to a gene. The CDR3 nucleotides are TGTGCCAGCAGCCAGGGGACAGGGGAGGTACATGAGCAGTTCTTC. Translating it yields CASSQGTGEVHEQFF.

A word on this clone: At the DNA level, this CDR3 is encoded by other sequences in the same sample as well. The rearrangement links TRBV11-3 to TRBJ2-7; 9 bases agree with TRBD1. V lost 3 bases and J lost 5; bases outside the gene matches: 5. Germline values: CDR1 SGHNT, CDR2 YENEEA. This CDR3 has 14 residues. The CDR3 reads CASSLAQGAHEQYF. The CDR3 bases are TGTGCCAGCAGCTTGGCACAGGGGGCCCACGAGCAGTACTTC. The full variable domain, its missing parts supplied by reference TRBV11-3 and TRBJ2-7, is EAGVVQSPRYKIIEKKQPVAFWCNPISGHNTLYWYLQNLGQGPELLIRYENEEAVDDSQLPKDRFSAERLKGVDSTLKIQPAELGDSAVYLCASSLAQGAHEQYFGPGTRLTVT.

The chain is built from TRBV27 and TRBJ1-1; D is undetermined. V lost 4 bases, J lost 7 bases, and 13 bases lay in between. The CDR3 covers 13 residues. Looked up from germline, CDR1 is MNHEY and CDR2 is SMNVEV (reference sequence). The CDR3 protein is CASSSVLGSEAFF. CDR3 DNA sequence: TGTGCCAGCAGTTCGGTACTGGGGAGTGAAGCTTTCTTT.

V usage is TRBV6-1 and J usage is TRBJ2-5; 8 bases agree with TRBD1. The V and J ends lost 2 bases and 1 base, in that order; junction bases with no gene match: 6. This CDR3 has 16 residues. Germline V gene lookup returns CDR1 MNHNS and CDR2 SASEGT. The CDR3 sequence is CASSEMDRVPQETQYF. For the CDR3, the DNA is TGTGCCAGCAGTGAAATGGACAGGGTCCCCCAAGAGACCCAGTACTTC.

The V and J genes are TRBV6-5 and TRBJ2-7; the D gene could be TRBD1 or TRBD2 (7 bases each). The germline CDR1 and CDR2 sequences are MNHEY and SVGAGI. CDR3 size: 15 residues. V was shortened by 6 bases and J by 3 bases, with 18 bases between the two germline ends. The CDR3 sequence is CASSTPRGGVYEQYF. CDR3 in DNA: TGTGCCAGCAGCACTCCCAGGGGGGGGGTCTACGAGCAGTACTTC.

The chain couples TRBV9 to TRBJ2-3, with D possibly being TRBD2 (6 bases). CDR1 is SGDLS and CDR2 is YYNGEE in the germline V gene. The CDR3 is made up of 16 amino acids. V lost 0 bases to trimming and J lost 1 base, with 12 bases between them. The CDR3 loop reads CASSVASASGTDTQYF. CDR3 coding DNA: TGTGCCAGCAGCGTAGCTTCGGCTAGCGGCACAGATACGCAGTATTTT.

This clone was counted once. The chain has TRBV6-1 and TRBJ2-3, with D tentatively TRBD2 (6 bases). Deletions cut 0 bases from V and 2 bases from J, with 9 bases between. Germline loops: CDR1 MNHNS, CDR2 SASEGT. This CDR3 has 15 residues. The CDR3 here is CASSEAAGLTDTQYF. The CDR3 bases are TGTGCCAGCAGTGAAGCAGCGGGCCTCACAGATACGCAGTATTTT.

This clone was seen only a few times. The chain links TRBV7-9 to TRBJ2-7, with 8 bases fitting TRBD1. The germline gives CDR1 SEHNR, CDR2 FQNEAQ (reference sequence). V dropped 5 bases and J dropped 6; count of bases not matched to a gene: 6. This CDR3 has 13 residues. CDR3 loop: CASSPDRVSEQYF. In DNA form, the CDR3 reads TGTGCCAGCAGCCCGGACAGGGTAAGCGAGCAGTACTTC.